This TCR beta chain was recovered during a study of shared clonotypes between healthy human individuals. Method: immunoSEQ multiplex PCR; TCRdb's copy keeps in-frame clones and lacks some. Of about 1.5 million clones in the sample, approximately 96% are singletons; the top ten hold approximately 1.2%. CD4+ cells underwent separation, giving CD45RA+ naive and CD45RA-negative memory subsets. Only one count was recorded for this clone. Sequenced: naive CD4+ T cells sorted from blood. The subset: CD45RA+ positively selected. The sequence came from a man aged 25-40 years in good health.

This CDR3 reads CASSRRGGGQGVHYEQYF. The DNA of the CDR3 is TGTGCCAGTAGTCGCCGCGGTGGGGGACAGGGGGTCCACTACGAGCAGTACTTC. J is TRBJ2-7 and V is TRBV19, with TRBD1 matching 11 bases. Unmatched junction bases numbered 15, after V lost 5 bases and J lost 3 bases. Germline V gene sequence: CDR1 LNHDA, CDR2 SQIVND (reference sequence). CDR3 length: 18 amino acids.